This TCR beta chain was retrieved from a study of blood T cell repertoires in COVID-19. Turning to the study itself: Acute-phase and convalescent COVID-19 samples originated in the United States, Italy and Spain.

The CDR3 is made up of 20 amino acids. The V segment lost 6 bases and the J segment 3 bases; nucleotides outside the gene matches: 19. Germline CDR1 and CDR2: MNHEY and SMNVEV (reference sequence). Adults between roughly 18 and 89 years of age took part from 24 US areas. Participant reports of clinical history set cohort assignment. The table came from immunoSEQ multiplex PCR; TCRdb's copy has only in-frame clones and leaves some out. The data hold 250,000 or so clones, with about nine tenths observed a single time. The chain links TRBV27 to TRBJ2-3; 12 bases align to TRBD2. The sequenced sample consisted of PBMCs or T cells enriched from blood (not recorded which). This TCR was recovered from a woman between 25 and 40 years old with acute COVID-19. This chain's CDR3 is CASSETTRGLAGVLTDTQYF. The CDR3 region has the DNA TGTGCCAGCAGCGAAACGACGAGGGGACTAGCGGGCGTGCTTACAGATACGCAGTATTTT.